The 22 T cell receptor beta chains listed next were all sequenced from one sample in a study of beta chain features in type 1 diabetes. Every bit of the isolated RNA underwent reverse transcription, so sequencing read expressed TCRB transcripts. Produced via immunoSEQ multiplex PCR; TCRdb's table is partial and in-frame only. The sample includes 300,000 to 350,000 clones, around 19% of them seen just once. Sequenced input: naive CD4+ T cells from blood. These receptors all stem from a woman between 18 and 29 years old in good health.

The chain has TRBV7-2 and TRBJ2-3, with D possibly TRBD2 on 5 matching bases. There are 16 residues in the CDR3. CDR1 and CDR2 from the germline V gene are SGHTA and FQGNSA. The V end was cut by 5 bases, the J end by 1 base, with 16 bases between. The CDR3 bases are TGTGCCAGCAGCGGCAGACGGGCCGGGGGCACAGATACGCAGTATTTT. This gives the protein CASSGRRAGGTDTQYF. Combining the CDR3 with reference TRBV7-2 and TRBJ2-3 gives the whole variable domain GAGVSQSPSNKVTEKGKDVELRCDPISGHTALYWYRQSLGQGLEFLIYFQGNSAPDKSGLPSDRFSAERTGGSVSTLTIQRTQQEDSAVYLCASSGRRAGGTDTQYFGPGTRLTVL.

This clone was observed a few times. The genes are TRBV6-4 and TRBJ2-2, with 7 nucleotides matching TRBD1. The CDR3 extends over 15 amino acids. V dropped 6 bases and J dropped 4; count of bases not matched to a gene: 8. From germline, CDR1 is MRHNA and CDR2 SNTAGT. CDR3 protein: CASSHGQDRTGELFF. CDR3 coding DNA: TGTGCCAGCAGCCACGGACAGGATCGCACCGGGGAGCTGTTTTTT.

The CDR3 loop reads CASSGGSGANVLTF. In DNA, the CDR3 is TGTGCCAGCTCGGGAGGCTCTGGGGCCAACGTCCTGACTTTC. The V and J genes are TRBV18 and TRBJ2-6, with D tentatively TRBD2 (6 bases). V was clipped by 6 bases and J by 0 bases, with 6 bases between them. The germline gives CDR1 KGHSH, CDR2 LQKENI. The CDR3 runs to 14 residues.

There are a few counts of this clone. The J gene is TRBJ2-7, the V gene TRBV13; D possibly corresponds to TRBD1 (7 bases). Trimming took off 5 bases at V and 2 bases at J, with 16 bases between the two ends. Germline V gene sequence: CDR1 PRHDT, CDR2 FYEKMQ (reference sequence). The CDR3 is made up of 15 amino acids. The CDR3 nucleotides are TGTGCCAGCAGCCCCCCCGGCAGGGGGGCCTACGAGCAGTACTTC. This codes for CASSPPGRGAYEQYF.

The chain recombines TRBV19 with TRBJ2-1; 10 bases map to TRBD2. The CDR3 is 17 amino acids. Germline V gene lookup returns CDR1 LNHDA and CDR2 SQIVND (reference sequence). V lost 3 bases to trimming and J lost 6 bases; unmatched junction nucleotides: 11. This CDR3 reads CASSIPTGTSVGNEQFF. CDR3 in DNA: TGTGCCAGTAGTATCCCCACAGGGACTAGCGTTGGCAATGAGCAGTTCTTC.

The chain combines TRBV30 with TRBJ2-2, with D perhaps TRBD2 (5 bases). CDR3 length: 14 residues. Germline CDR1 and CDR2: GTSNPN and SVGIG (reference sequence). V lost 0 bases to trimming and J lost 1 base, with 6 bases between them. CDR3 nucleotides: TGTGCCTGGAGTGTACTAGGGAACACCGGGGAGCTGTTTTTT. Translation: CAWSVLGNTGELFF.

This chain connects TRBV6-9 to TRBJ1-2, with TRBD1 matching 7 bases. The germline CDR1 and CDR2 sequences are MNHGY and SVAAGI. Germline trimming cut 8 bases from V and 7 bases from J; bases unmatched to any gene: 19. The CDR3 covers 16 residues. The CDR3 spells CASQPQQGRRVSGYTF. CDR3 DNA sequence: TGTGCCAGCCAACCCCAACAGGGGCGGCGGGTAAGTGGCTACACCTTC.

The chain couples TRBV4-3 to TRBJ2-5; tentative D call: TRBD1 (6 bases). The CDR3 is 15 amino acids. Germline CDR1 reads LGHNA; CDR2 reads YSLEER. Trimming cost V 0 bases and J 3 bases, with 11 bases left between them. The CDR3 region has the DNA TGCGCCAGCAGCCAAGAAGGGACACCCAAAGAGACCCAGTACTTC. As protein: CASSQEGTPKETQYF.

The table lists this clone with a few counts. The chain is built from TRBV9 and TRBJ2-7; 11 bases line up with TRBD1. The CDR3 covers 15 residues. Trimming removed 4 bases from V and 2 bases from J; junction bases left unmatched: 5. Germline loops: CDR1 SGDLS, CDR2 YYNGEE. CDR3 sequence: CASSPGQGATYEQYF. CDR3 nucleotides: TGTGCCAGCAGCCCCGGACAGGGGGCCACCTACGAGCAGTACTTC.

A few counts support this clone. V gene TRBV5-1 combines with J gene TRBJ2-1; tentatively, D is TRBD2 (6 bases). Germline V gives CDR1 SGHRS, CDR2 YFSETQ. The V gene lost 4 bases and the J gene lost 1 base, with 18 bases spanning the gap. The CDR3 loop spans 17 amino acids. The CDR3 nucleotides read TGCGCCAGCAGCCCCACCTCGGGAGTGCGGTCCTACAATGAGCAGTTCTTC. This gives the protein CASSPTSGVRSYNEQFF. The full variable domain, in which reference TRBV5-1 and TRBJ2-1 provide the parts outside the CDR3, is KAGVTQTPRYLIKTRGQQVTLSCSPISGHRSVSWYQQTPGQGLQFLFEYFSETQRNKGNFPGRFSGRQFSNSRSEMNVSTLELGDSALYLCASSPTSGVRSYNEQFFGPGTRLTVL.

This clone was picked up a small number of times. The chain employs TRBV7-9 and TRBJ1-4; 7 positions agree with TRBD1. Germline loops: CDR1 SEHNR, CDR2 FQNEAQ (reference sequence). The CDR3 length is 15 residues. J was trimmed by 2 bases and V by 5 bases; bases with no gene match: 5. The DNA of the CDR3 is TGTGCCAGCAGCCCTATGACAGGGACTAATGAAAAACTGTTTTTT. Translating it yields CASSPMTGTNEKLFF. Full variable domain (remainder filled in from reference TRBV7-9 and TRBJ1-4): DTGVSQNPRHKITKRGQNVTFRCDPISEHNRLYWYRQTLGQGPEFLTYFQNEAQLEKSRLLSDRFSAERPKGSFSTLEIQRTEQGDSAMYLCASSPMTGTNEKLFFGSGTQLSVL.

V gene TRBV7-3 combines with J gene TRBJ1-2, with TRBD1 identical over 7 bases. The CDR3 is 15 residues long. The trim removed 6 bases at V and 2 bases at J, leaving 9 bases unmatched. CDR1 and CDR2 (germline): SGHTA, FQGTGA. CDR3 DNA: TGTGCCAGCAGGTTCCTGGGACAGAGGAACTATGGCTACACCTTC. This codes for CASRFLGQRNYGYTF.

The genes are TRBV4-1 and TRBJ2-7, with 9 nucleotides matching TRBD1. Unmatched junction bases numbered 6, after V lost 3 bases and J lost 3 bases. This CDR3 contains 15 residues. Germline CDR1 MGHRA, CDR2 YSYEKL. The CDR3: CASSHNRGRVYEQYF. CDR3 bases: TGCGCCAGCAGCCATAACAGGGGGCGAGTCTACGAGCAGTACTTC.

The V call is TRBV7-9, the J call TRBJ1-2; perhaps TRBD1 as D (5 bases). The CDR3 runs 13 residues. V gave up 8 bases and J gave up 2 bases, with 12 bases separating them. CDR1 is SEHNR, CDR2 FQNEAQ, per germline (reference sequence). The CDR3 DNA reads TGTGCCAGCGTTATCGACAGCAACTATGGCTACACCTTC. This translates into CASVIDSNYGYTF.

This clone was seen only a few times. J is TRBJ1-1 and V is TRBV9; TRBD1 might be the D (6 bases). The germline V gene encodes CDR1 SGDLS and CDR2 YYNGEE. The CDR3 length is 15 residues. Trimming cost V 0 bases and J 6 bases, with 15 bases left between them. CDR3 coding DNA: TGTGCCAGCAGCGTAGGGGCAGGGGAGTGGGCTGAAGCTTTCTTT. As protein: CASSVGAGEWAEAFF. Using reference TRBV9 and TRBJ1-1 for the parts outside the CDR3, the full variable domain is DSGVTQTPKHLITATGQRVTLRCSPRSGDLSVYWYQQSLDQGLQFLIQYYNGEERAKGNILERFSAQQFPDLHSELNLSSLELGDSALYFCASSVGAGEWAEAFFGQGTRLTVV.

The chain carries TRBV9 and TRBJ2-3; D gene ambiguous. CDR1 is SGDLS, CDR2 YYNGEE, per germline. The CDR3 loop spans 13 amino acids. Trimming removed 3 bases at V and 0 bases at J, with 5 bases between. The DNA of the CDR3 is TGTGCCAGCAGCGAGACTAGCACAGATACGCAGTATTTT. Its protein product is CASSETSTDTQYF.

This clone has a handful of counts. The J gene is TRBJ1-3, the V gene TRBV29-1; D ambiguous. The CDR3 is 13 residues long. Germline CDR1 reads SQVTM; CDR2 reads ANQGSEA. With 0 bases removed from V and 0 bases from J, the gap between germline ends came to 3 bases. The CDR3 sequence is CSVEDSSGNTIYF. The CDR3, as DNA: TGCAGCGTTGAAGACAGCTCTGGAAACACCATATATTTT.

This clone was seen a few times. J is TRBJ1-2 and V is TRBV2; 7 bases match TRBD1. CDR1 and CDR2 from the germline V gene are SNHLY and FYNNEI. Trimming cost V 3 bases and J 6 bases; bases outside gene matches: 7. There are 14 residues in the CDR3. The CDR3 region is CASSERQGGDGYTF. CDR3 sequence (DNA): TGTGCCAGCAGTGAGAGACAGGGAGGCGATGGCTACACCTTC.

This clone occurred a few times. The chain joins TRBV7-3 to TRBJ1-2; 11 bases fit TRBD1. This CDR3 is 15 amino acids long. V dropped 5 bases and J dropped 7; count of bases not matched to a gene: 9. The germline CDR1 and CDR2 sequences are SGHTA and FQGTGA. CDR3: CASSPGTGGVGGYTF. CDR3 sequence (DNA): TGTGCCAGCAGCCCTGGGACAGGGGGAGTAGGTGGCTACACCTTC.

This clone came up a few times. This rearrangement joins TRBV5-1 to TRBJ1-1, with TRBD1 matching 9 bases. Losses at the gene ends were 1 base for V and 6 bases for J; bases not matched to a gene: 7. Germline values: CDR1 SGHRS, CDR2 YFSETQ. CDR3 length: 15 residues. CDR3 sequence (DNA): TGCGCCAGCAGCTTGACCGGGACAGGGATCGCTGAAGCTTTCTTT. Translated: CASSLTGTGIAEAFF.

The chain recombines TRBV9 with TRBJ1-5, with D maybe TRBD1 (5 bases). The CDR3 loop spans 14 amino acids. V dropped 0 bases and J dropped 5 bases, with 9 bases sitting between them. Germline-derived CDR1 and CDR2 are SGDLS and YYNGEE. The CDR3 here is CASSVDSRDQPQHF. In DNA, the CDR3 is TGTGCCAGCAGCGTAGATTCCAGGGATCAGCCCCAGCATTTT.

The gene calls are TRBV30 and TRBJ1-1, with D perhaps TRBD1 (6 bases). The CDR3 sequence is 12 residues long. V lost 8 bases and J lost 5, with 15 bases in between. Germline CDR1 reads GTSNPN; CDR2 reads SVGIG (reference sequence). CDR3 DNA sequence: TGTGCCAGTGGGGACACGGGTACTGAAGCTTTCTTT. Translated, it gives CASGDTGTEAFF.